This record looks at one T cell receptor (beta chain) sequence and its context. Amplification of TCR beta used genomic DNA extracted from peripheral blood. The data derive from a study of T cell repertoires in aging, cancer and after chemotherapy. Germline CDR1 SGHVS, CDR2 FNYEAQ. CDR3 length equals 13 residues. Trimming pared 5 bases from V and 6 bases from J, leaving 13 bases between. Rearranged V-D-J TRB sequences were amplified with a mixed TRB-A/B primer pool. Each CDR3 protein is one row after TCRdb ran MiXCR on the multiplex PCR reads. The table includes 9,500 to 11,000 distinct CDR3 sequences, around 42% detected once.

V and J are TRBV7-6 and TRBJ1-2; a possible D gene is TRBD1 (6 bases). The source material was blood. This TCR came from a human donor in good health. The CDR3 sequence is CASSTNRVDGYTF. CDR3 in DNA: TGTGCCAGCAGCACAAACAGGGTGGATGGCTACACCTTC.